This T cell receptor beta chain was captured in a study of shared clonotypes between healthy human individuals. Overall study: The plates for each donor numbered three CD4 naive, three CD4 memory, two CD8 naive and one CD8 memory.

Sequenced by immunoSEQ multiplex PCR; TCRdb stores in-frame clones only, minus some. The sample lists approximately 1.5 million clones; 95% to 99% were seen once. Concerning this clone itself: Antigen unknown.

V dropped 6 bases and J dropped 4 bases, with 15 bases sitting between them. The CDR3 contains 14 residues. CDR1 is LGHNA, CDR2 YSLEER, per germline. Findings of the study overall: A handful of donors showed sharing of about 5.5% of naive CD4 clonotypes.

The genes are TRBV4-3 and TRBJ1-2; perhaps TRBD1 as D (5 bases). This clonotype was obtained from a man under 40 in good health. The sequenced sample consisted of naive CD4+ T cells sorted from blood. Subset specified: CD45RA+ positively selected. CDR3 region: CASSPGMGTYGYTF. The CDR3 DNA follows: TGCGCCAGCAGTCCAGGGATGGGGACCTATGGCTACACCTTC.